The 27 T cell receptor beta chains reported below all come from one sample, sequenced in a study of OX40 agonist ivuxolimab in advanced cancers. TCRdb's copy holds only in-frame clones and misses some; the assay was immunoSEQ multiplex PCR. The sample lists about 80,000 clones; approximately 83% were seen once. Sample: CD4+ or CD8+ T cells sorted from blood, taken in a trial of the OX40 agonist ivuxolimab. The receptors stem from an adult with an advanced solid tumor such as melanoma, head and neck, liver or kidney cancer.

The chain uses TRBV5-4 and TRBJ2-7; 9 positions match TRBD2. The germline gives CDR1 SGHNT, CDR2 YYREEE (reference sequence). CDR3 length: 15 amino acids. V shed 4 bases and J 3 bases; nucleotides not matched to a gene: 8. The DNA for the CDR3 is TGTGCCAGCAGCCCGTCGGCTAGCGGGGACTACGAGCAGTACTTC. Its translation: CASSPSASGDYEQYF.

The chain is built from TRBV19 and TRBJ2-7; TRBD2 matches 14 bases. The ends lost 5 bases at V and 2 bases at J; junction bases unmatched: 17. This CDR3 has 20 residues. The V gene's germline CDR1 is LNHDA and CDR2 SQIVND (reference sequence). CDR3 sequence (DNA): TGTGCCAGTAGTCAGGGACTAGCGGGAGCCCTCACCCCAGTACCCTACGAGCAGTACTTC. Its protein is CASSQGLAGALTPVPYEQYF.

The CDR3 nucleotides are TGTGCCAGCTGCCCCTTTACAGGGGGCCTCCCGAACACTGAAGCTTTCTTT. Translating gives CASCPFTGGLPNTEAFF. This chain connects TRBV27 to TRBJ1-1; TRBD1 matches 9 bases. This CDR3 region has 17 residues. J was trimmed by 1 base and V by 8 bases; bases with no gene match: 14. The germline CDR1 and CDR2 sequences are MNHEY and SMNVEV (reference sequence).

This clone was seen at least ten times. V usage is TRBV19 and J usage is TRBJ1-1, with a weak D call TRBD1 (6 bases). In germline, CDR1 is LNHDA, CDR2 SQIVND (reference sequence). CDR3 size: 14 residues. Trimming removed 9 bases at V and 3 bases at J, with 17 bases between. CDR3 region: CASQNRAMYTEAFF. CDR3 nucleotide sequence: TGTGCCAGCCAGAACAGGGCTATGTACACTGAAGCTTTCTTT.

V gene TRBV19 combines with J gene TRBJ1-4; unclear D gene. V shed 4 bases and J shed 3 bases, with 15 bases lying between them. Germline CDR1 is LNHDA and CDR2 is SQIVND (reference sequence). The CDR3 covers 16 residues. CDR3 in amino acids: CASSTRMGGPNEKLFF. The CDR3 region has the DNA TGTGCCAGTAGTACCAGAATGGGAGGTCCTAATGAAAAACTGTTTTTT. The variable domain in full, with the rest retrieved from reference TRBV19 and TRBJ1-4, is DGGITQSPKYLFRKEGQNVTLSCEQNLNHDAMYWYRQDPGQGLRLIYYSQIVNDFQKGDIAEGYSVSREKKESFPLTVTSAQKNPTAFYLCASSTRMGGPNEKLFFGSGTQLSVL.

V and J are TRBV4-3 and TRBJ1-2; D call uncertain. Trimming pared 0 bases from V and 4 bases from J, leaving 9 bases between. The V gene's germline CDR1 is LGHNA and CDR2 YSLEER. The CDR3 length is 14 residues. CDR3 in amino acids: CASSQDRVRYGYTF. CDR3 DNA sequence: TGCGCCAGCAGCCAAGATCGGGTTCGCTATGGCTACACCTTC.

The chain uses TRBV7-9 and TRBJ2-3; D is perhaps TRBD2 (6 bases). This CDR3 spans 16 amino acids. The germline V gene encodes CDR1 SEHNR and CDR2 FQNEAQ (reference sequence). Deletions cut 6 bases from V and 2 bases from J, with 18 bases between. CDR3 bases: TGTGCCAGCAGTTCAGGGACTTCATATACCACAGATACGCAGTATTTT. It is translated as CASSSGTSYTTDTQYF.

CDR3 bases: TGTGCCAGCAGGGGGCCCTATGGCTACACCTTC. It is translated as CASRGPYGYTF. The chain joins TRBV2 to TRBJ1-2, with D perhaps TRBD1 (5 bases). Germline CDR1 reads SNHLY; CDR2 reads FYNNEI. CDR3 length equals 11 residues. The V end was cut by 6 bases, the J end by 4 bases, with 6 bases between.

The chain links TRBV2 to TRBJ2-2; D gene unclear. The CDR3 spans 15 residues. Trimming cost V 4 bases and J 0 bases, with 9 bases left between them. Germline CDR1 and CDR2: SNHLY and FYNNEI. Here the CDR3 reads CASSVKRTNTGELFF. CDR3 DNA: TGTGCCAGCAGTGTAAAACGGACGAACACCGGGGAGCTGTTTTTT.

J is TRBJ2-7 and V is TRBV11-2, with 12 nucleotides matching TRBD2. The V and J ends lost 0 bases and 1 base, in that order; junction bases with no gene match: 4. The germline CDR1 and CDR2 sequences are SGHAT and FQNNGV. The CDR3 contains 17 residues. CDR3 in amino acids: CASSLDRTSGTSYEQYF. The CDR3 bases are TGTGCCAGCAGCTTAGATCGGACTAGCGGGACTTCCTACGAGCAGTACTTC.

CDR3 nucleotide sequence: TGTGCCAGTAGTGTTCAGACAGGGTATAATTCACCCCTCCACTTT. It translates to CASSVQTGYNSPLHF. The V and J genes are TRBV19 and TRBJ1-6; 7 bases agree with TRBD1. J was trimmed by 4 bases and V by 5 bases; bases with no gene match: 5. Germline CDR1 and CDR2: LNHDA and SQIVND (reference sequence). The CDR3 runs 15 residues.

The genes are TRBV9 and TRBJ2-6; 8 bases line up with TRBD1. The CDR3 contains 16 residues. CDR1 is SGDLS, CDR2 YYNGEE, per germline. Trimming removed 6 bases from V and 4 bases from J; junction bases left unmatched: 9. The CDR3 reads CASKNQGASGANVLTF. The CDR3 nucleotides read TGTGCCAGCAAGAATCAGGGGGCATCGGGGGCCAACGTCCTGACTTTC. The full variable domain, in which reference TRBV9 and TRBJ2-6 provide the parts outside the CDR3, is DSGVTQTPKHLITATGQRVTLRCSPRSGDLSVYWYQQSLDQGLQFLIQYYNGEERAKGNILERFSAQQFPDLHSELNLSSLELGDSALYFCASKNQGASGANVLTFGAGSRLTVL.

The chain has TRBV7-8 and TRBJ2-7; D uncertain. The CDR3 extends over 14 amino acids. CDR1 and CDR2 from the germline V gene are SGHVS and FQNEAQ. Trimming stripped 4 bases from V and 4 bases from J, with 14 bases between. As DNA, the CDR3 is TGTGCCAGCAGCTCGACCGCCCGTGGGTACGAGCAGTACTTC. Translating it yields CASSSTARGYEQYF.

The DNA of the CDR3 is TGTGCCAGCAGACCTCTTGACATAGGGGGCGAGCAGTACTTC. Translation: CASRPLDIGGEQYF. V usage is TRBV7-6 and J usage is TRBJ2-5, with D possibly being TRBD1 (6 bases). The J call may not be correct, given that the DNA end is closer to TRBJ2-7. This CDR3 has 14 residues. Looked up from germline, CDR1 is SGHVS and CDR2 is FNYEAQ.

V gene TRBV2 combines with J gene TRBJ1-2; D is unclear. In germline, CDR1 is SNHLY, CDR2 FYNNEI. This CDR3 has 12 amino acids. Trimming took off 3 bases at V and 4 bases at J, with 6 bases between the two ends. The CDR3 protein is CASSDSAYGYTF. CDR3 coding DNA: TGTGCCAGCAGTGACTCTGCCTATGGCTACACCTTC.

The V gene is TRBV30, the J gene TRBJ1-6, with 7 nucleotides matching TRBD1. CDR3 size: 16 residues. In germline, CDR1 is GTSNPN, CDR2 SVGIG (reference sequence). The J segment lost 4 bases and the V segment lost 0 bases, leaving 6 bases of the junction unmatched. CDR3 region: CAWSVKGTAYNSPLHF. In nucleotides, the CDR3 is TGTGCCTGGAGTGTAAAGGGGACAGCTTATAATTCACCCCTCCACTTT.

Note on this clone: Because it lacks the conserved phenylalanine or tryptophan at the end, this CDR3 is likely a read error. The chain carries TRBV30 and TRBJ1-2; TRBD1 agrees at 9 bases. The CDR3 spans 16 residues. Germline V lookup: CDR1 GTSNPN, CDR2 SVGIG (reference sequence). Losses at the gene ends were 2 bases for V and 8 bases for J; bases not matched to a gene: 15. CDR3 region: CAWSRDRAPPGRGYTL. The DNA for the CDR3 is TGTGCCTGGAGTAGGGACAGGGCCCCGCCGGGAAGGGGCTACACCCTC.

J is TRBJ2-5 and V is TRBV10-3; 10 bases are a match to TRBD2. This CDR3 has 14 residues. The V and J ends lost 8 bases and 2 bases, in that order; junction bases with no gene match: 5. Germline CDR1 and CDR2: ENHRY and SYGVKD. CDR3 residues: CAIAPAGGQETQYF. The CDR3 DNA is TGTGCCATCGCCCCAGCGGGGGGGCAAGAGACCCAGTACTTC.

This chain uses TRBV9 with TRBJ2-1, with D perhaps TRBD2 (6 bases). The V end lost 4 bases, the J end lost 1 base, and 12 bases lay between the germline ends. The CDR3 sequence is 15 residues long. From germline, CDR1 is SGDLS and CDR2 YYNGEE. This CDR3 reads CASSRGTSSYNEQFF. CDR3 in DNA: TGTGCCAGCAGCCGCGGGACTTCTTCCTACAATGAGCAGTTCTTC.

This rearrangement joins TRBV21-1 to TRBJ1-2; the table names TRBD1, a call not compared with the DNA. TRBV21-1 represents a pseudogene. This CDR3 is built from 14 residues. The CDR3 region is CASSPRQVNYGYTF. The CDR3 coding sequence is TGTGCCAGCAGCCCCCGACAGGTTAACTATGGCTACACCTTC.

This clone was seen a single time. The CDR3 loop reads CASSQMLAVGADTQYF. The CDR3 DNA follows: TGCGCCAGCAGCCAAATGCTAGCGGTGGGTGCAGATACGCAGTATTTT. This chain connects TRBV4-1 to TRBJ2-3; TRBD2 matches 7 bases. Germline trimming cut 2 bases from V and 4 bases from J; bases unmatched to any gene: 9. Per germline, CDR1 MGHRA and CDR2 YSYEKL. The CDR3 has 16 residues.

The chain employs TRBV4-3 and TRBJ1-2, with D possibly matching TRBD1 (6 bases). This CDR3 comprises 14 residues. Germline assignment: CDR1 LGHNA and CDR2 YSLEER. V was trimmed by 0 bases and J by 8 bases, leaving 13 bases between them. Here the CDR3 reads CASSQDGRTGGYTF. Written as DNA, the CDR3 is TGCGCCAGCAGCCAAGACGGCAGAACAGGGGGCTACACCTTC.

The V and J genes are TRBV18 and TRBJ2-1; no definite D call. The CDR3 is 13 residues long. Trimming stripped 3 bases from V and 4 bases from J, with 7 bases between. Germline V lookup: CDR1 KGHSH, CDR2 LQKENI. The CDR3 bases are TGTGCCAGCTCACCTCAACGTTACAATGAGCAGTTCTTC. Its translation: CASSPQRYNEQFF.

The CDR3: CASKVLAGAETQYF. DNA for the CDR3: TGCGCCAGCAAGGTCCTAGCGGGAGCAGAGACCCAGTACTTC. This sequence joins TRBV5-1 and TRBJ2-5, with TRBD2 matching 10 bases. With V trimmed by 6 bases and J by 4 bases, 6 bases remained unmatched. The CDR3 sequence is 14 residues long. Per germline, CDR1 SGHRS and CDR2 YFSETQ.

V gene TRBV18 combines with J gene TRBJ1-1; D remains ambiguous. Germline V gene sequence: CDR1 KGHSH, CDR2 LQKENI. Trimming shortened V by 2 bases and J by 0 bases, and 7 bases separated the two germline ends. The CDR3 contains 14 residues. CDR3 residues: CASSPDGMNTEAFF. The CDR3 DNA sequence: TGTGCCAGCTCACCAGACGGGATGAACACTGAAGCTTTCTTT.

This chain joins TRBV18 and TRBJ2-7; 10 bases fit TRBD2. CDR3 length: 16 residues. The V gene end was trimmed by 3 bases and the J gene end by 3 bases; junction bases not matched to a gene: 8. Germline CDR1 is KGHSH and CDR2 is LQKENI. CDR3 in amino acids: CASSPTVGLAVYEQYF. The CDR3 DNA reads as TGTGCCAGCTCACCTACGGTAGGACTAGCGGTCTACGAGCAGTACTTC.

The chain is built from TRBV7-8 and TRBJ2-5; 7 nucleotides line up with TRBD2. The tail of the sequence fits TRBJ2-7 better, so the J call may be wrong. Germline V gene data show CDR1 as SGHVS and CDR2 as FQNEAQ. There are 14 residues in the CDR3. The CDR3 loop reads CASSHRTSAHEQYF. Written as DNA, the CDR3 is TGTGCCAGCAGCCACCGCACTAGCGCCCACGAGCAGTACTTC.